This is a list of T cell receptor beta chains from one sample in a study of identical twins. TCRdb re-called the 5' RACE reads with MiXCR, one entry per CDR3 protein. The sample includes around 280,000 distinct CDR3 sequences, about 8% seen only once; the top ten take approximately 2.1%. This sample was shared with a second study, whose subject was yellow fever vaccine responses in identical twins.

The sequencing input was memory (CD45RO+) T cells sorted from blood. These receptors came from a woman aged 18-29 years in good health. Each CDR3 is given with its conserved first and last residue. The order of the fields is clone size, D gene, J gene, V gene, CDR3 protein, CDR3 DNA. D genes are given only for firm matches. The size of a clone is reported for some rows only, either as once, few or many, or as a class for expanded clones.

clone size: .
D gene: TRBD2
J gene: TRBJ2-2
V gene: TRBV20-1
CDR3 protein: CSARDRLAGPRGTGELFF
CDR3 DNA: TGCAGTGCTAGAGATCGACTAGCGGGGCCTCGGGGCACCGGGGAGCTGTTTTTT

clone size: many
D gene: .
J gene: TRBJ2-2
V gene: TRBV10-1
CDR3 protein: CATGRGGNTGELFF
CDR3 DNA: TGCGCCACCGGGAGAGGGGGGAACACCGGGGAGCTGTTTTTT

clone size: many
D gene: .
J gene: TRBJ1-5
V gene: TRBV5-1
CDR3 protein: CASSLGGYQPQHF
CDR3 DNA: TGCGCCAGCAGCTTGGGAGGTTATCAGCCCCAGCATTTT

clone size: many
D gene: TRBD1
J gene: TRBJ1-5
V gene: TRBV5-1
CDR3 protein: CASSIQGGNQPQHF
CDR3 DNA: TGCGCCAGCAGCATACAGGGGGGAAATCAGCCCCAGCATTTT

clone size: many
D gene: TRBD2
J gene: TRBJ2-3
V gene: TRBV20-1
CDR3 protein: CSMAGDASTDTQYF
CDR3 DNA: TGCAGTATGGCGGGGGACGCCAGCACAGATACGCAGTATTTT

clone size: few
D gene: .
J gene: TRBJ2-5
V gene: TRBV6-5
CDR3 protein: CASSYSKGGGETQYF
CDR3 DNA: TGTGCCAGCAGTTACTCGAAAGGGGGTGGAGAGACCCAGTACTTC

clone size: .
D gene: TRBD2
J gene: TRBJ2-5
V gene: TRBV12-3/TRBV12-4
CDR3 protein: CASSPGLAGGRSETQYF
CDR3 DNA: TGTGCCAGCAGCCCCGGACTAGCGGGGGGGCGAAGTGAGACCCAGTACTTC

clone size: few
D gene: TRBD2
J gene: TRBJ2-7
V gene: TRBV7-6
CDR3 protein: CASSLVGKGREDEQYF
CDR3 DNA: TGTGCCAGCAGCTTAGTGGGAAAAGGCCGGGAGGACGAGCAGTACTTC

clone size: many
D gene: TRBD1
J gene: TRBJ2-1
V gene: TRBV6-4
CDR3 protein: CASSDGQGVDYNEQFF
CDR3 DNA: TGTGCCAGCAGTGACGGACAGGGGGTCGACTACAATGAGCAGTTCTTC

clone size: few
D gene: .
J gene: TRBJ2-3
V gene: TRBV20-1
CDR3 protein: CSAQSGDTQYF
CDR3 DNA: TGCAGTGCCCAGAGCGGAGATACGCAGTATTTT

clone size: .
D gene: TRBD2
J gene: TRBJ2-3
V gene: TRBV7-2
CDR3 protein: CASSLGLAQDTQYF
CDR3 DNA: TGTGCCAGCAGCTTAGGACTAGCTCAGGATACGCAGTATTTT

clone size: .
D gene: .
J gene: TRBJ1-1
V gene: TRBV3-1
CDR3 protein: CASSLGPGAEAFF
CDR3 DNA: TGTGCCAGCAGCCTTGGGCCCGGGGCTGAAGCTTTCTTT

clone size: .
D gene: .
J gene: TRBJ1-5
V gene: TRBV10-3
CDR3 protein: CAISESSPNAGQPQHF
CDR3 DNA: TGTGCCATCAGTGAGTCGTCCCCCAACGCGGGACAGCCCCAGCATTTT

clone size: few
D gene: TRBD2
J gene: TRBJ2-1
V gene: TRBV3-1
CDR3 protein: CASSQVLGLAGGYNEQFF
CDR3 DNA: TGTGCCAGCAGCCAAGTCCTCGGGCTAGCGGGGGGTTACAATGAGCAGTTCTTC

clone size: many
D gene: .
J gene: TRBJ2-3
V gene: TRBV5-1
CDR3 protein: CASSYRQESSTDTQYF
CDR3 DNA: TGCGCCAGCAGCTACCGACAGGAATCTAGCACAGATACGCAGTATTTT

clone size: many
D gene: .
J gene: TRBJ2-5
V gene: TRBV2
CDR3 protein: CASSPGAFQETQYF
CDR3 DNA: TGTGCCAGCAGTCCTGGGGCGTTCCAAGAGACCCAGTACTTC

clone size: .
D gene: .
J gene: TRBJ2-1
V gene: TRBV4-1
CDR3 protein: CASSQEWGRSHNEQFF
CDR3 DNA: TGCGCCAGCAGCCAAGAGTGGGGGAGATCTCACAATGAGCAGTTCTTC

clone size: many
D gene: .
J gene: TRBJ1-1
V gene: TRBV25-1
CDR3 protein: CASSELARAEAFF
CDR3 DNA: TGTGCCAGCAGTGAATTGGCCAGGGCTGAAGCTTTCTTT

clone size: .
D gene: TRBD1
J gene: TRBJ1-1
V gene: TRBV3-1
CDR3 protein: CASSREGTRQGGSEAFF
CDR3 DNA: TGTGCCAGCAGCCGAGAGGGGACGCGACAGGGTGGGTCTGAAGCTTTCTTT

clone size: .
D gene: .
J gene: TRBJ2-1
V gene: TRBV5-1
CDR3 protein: CASSSPLGKRTAYNEQFF
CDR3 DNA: TGCGCCAGCAGCTCGCCCCTGGGGAAGCGGACCGCCTACAATGAGCAGTTCTTC

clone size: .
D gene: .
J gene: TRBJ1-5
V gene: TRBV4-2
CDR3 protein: CASSQENSVTSNQPQHF
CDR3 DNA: TGTGCCAGCAGCCAAGAAAATTCCGTTACGTCGAATCAGCCCCAGCATTTT

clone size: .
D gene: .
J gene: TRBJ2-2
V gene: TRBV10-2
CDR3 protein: CASSSGTRTPGELFF
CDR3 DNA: TGCGCCAGCAGTTCCGGGACCCGTACCCCCGGGGAGCTGTTTTTT

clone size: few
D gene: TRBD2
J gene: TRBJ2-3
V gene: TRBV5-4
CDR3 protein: CASSRGLAGDTDTQYF
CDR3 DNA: TGTGCCAGCAGCCGCGGACTAGCGGGAGACACAGATACGCAGTATTTT

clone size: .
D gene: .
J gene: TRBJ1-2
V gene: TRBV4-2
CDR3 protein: CASSQERRSLGYTF
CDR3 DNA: TGTGCCAGCAGCCAAGAGAGGCGGAGTCTCGGCTACACCTTC

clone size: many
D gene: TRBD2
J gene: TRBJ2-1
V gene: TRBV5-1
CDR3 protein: CASSLGAGGPNEQFF
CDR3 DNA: TGCGCCAGCAGCTTGGGCGCGGGGGGGCCGAATGAGCAGTTCTTC

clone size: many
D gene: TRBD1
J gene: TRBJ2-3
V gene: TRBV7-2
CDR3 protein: CASTIGTDSRTDTQYF
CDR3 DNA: TGTGCCAGCACCATCGGGACAGACTCTCGCACAGATACGCAGTATTTT

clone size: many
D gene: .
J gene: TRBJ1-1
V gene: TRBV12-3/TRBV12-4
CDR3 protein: CAGLVGAEAFF
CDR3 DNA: TGTGCCGGACTAGTGGGGGCTGAAGCTTTCTTT

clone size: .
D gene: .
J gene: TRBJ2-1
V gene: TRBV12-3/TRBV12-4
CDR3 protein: CASSLSRLSSYNEQFF
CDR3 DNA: TGTGCCAGCAGTTTAAGCAGACTTAGCTCCTACAATGAGCAGTTCTTC

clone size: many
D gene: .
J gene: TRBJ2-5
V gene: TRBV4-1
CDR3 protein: CASSQEMGLEETQYF
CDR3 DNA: TGCGCCAGCAGCCAAGAAATGGGCCTAGAAGAGACCCAGTACTTC

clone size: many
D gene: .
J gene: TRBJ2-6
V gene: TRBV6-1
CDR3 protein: CASSGSSGANVLTF
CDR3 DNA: TGTGCCAGCAGTGGGTCATCTGGGGCCAACGTCCTGACTTTC

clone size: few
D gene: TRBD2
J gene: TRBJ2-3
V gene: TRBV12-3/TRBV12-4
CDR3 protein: CASSFGLAGSFTVTDTQYF
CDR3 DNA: TGTGCCAGCAGTTTCGGACTAGCGGGGTCTTTTACCGTGACAGATACGCAGTATTTT

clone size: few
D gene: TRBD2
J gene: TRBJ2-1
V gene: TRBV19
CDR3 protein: CASSFGLAGGTPSSYNEQFF
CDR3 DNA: TGTGCCAGTAGTTTCGGACTAGCGGGAGGGACCCCGAGCTCCTACAATGAGCAGTTCTTC

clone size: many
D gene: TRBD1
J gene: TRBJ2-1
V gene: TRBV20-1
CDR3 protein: CSASDRGPNEQFF
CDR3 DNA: TGCAGTGCCTCGGACAGGGGACCTAATGAGCAGTTCTTC

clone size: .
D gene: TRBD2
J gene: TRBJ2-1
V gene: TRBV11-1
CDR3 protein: CASSLAGGLGNNEQFF
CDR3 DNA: TGTGCCAGCAGCTTGGCGGGAGGGCTGGGCAACAATGAGCAGTTCTTC

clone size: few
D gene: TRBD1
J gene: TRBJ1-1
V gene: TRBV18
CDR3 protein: CASSRRTGGDTEAFF
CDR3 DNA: TGTGCCAGCTCAAGACGGACAGGGGGGGACACTGAAGCTTTCTTT

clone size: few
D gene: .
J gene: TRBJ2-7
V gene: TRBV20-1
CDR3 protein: CSASTIAYEQYF
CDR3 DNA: TGCAGTGCCTCGACAATTGCCTACGAGCAGTACTTC

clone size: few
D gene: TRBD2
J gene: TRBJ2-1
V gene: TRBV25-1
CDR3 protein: CASRGTSGNNEQFF
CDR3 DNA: TGTGCCAGCCGCGGGACTAGCGGAAACAATGAGCAGTTCTTC

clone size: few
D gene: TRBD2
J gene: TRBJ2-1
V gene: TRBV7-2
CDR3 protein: CASSWKRDSYNEQFF
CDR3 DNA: TGTGCCAGCAGCTGGAAGCGGGACTCCTACAATGAGCAGTTCTTC

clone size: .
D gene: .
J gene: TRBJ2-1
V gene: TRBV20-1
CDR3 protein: CSASPGNEQFF
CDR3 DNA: TGCAGTGCTAGCCCGGGGAACGAGCAGTTCTTC

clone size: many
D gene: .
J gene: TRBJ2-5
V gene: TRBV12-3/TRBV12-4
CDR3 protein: CASTHSDYRQETQYF
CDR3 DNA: TGTGCCAGCACCCACTCGGACTATCGTCAAGAGACCCAGTACTTC

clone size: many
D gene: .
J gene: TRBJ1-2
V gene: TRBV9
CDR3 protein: CASSVEFRYTF
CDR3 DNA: TGTGCCAGCAGCGTGGAATTCCGCTACACCTTC

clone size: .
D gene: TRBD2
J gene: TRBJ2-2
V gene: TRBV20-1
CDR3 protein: CSAPGTTSGGLTGELFF
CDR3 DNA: TGCAGTGCCCCTGGAACTACTAGCGGGGGGTTAACCGGGGAGCTGTTTTTT

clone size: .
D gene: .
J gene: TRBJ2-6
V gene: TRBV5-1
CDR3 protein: CASSLRGGASGANVLTF
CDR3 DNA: TGCGCCAGCAGCTTGAGGGGCGGGGCCTCTGGGGCCAACGTCCTGACTTTC

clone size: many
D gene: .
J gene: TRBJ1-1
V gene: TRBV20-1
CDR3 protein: CSASRPDRVNTEAFF
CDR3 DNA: TGCAGTGCTAGTCGTCCTGATCGGGTGAACACTGAAGCTTTCTTT

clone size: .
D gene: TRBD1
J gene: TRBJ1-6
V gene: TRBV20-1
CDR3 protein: CSAPGGGAYNSPLHF
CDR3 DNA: TGCAGTGCCCCAGGGGGAGGGGCCTATAATTCACCCCTCCACTTT

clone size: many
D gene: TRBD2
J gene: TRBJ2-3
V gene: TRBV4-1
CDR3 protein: CASSQEGGYGGRGDTQYF
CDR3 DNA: TGCGCCAGCAGCCAAGAAGGAGGGTATGGCGGGAGGGGAGATACGCAGTATTTT

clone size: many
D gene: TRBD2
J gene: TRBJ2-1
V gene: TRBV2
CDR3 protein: CAGRTSGREQFF
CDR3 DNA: TGTGCCGGAAGGACTAGCGGGCGTGAGCAGTTCTTC

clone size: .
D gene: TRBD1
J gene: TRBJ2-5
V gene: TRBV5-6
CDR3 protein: CASTNFPTNPRHRGLKETQYF
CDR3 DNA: TGTGCCAGCACTAATTTCCCCACCAACCCACGTCACAGGGGGCTGAAAGAGACCCAGTACTTC

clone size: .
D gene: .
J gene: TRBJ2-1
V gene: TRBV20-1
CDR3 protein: CSARSGYNEQFF
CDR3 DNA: TGCAGTGCTAGATCAGGATACAATGAGCAGTTCTTC

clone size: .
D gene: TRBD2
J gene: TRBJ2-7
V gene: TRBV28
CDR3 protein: CASSPFPPGGIYEQYF
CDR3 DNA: TGTGCCAGCAGCCCTTTCCCCCCGGGAGGGATCTACGAGCAGTACTTC

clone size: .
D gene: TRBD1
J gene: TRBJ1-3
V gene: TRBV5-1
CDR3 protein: CASSSSGTGGGNTIYF
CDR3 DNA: TGCGCCAGCAGCTCATCCGGGACAGGAGGAGGAAACACCATATATTTT

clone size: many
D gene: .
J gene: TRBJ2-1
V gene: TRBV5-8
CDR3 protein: CASSLTPSSYNEQFF
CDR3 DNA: TGTGCCAGCAGCTTGACCCCGAGCTCCTACAATGAGCAGTTCTTC

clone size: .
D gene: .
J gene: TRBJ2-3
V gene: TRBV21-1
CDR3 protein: CASSKARWGQGTRGTDTQYF
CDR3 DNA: .

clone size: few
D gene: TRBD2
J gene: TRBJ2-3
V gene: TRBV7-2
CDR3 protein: CASSPSGRATDTQYF
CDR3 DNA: TGTGCCAGCAGCCCTAGCGGGAGGGCGACAGATACGCAGTATTTT

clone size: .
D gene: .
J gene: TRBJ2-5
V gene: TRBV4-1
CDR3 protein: CASSPHGPNEVETQYF
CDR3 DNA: TGCGCCAGCAGCCCCCATGGACCTAATGAAGTAGAGACCCAGTACTTC

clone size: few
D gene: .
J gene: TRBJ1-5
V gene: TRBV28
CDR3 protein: CASTPEGLSNQPQHF
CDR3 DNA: TGTGCCAGCACCCCGGAGGGTTTAAGCAATCAGCCCCAGCATTTT

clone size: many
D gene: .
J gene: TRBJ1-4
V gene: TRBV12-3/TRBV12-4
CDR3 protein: CASSRNEAINEKLFF
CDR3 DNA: TGTGCCAGCAGTAGGAACGAAGCGATTAATGAAAAACTGTTTTTT

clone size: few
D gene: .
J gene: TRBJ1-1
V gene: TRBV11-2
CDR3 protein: CASSFEQGKNTEAFF
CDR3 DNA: TGTGCCAGCAGCTTTGAACAGGGCAAGAACACTGAAGCTTTCTTT

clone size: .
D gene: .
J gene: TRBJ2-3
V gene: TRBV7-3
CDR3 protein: CASSGAGGTDTQYF
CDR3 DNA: TGTGCCAGCAGCGGAGCAGGCGGGACAGATACGCAGTATTTT

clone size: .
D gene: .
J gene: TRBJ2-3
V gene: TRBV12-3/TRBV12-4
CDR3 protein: CASSGGSSLDTQYF
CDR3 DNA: TGTGCCAGCAGTGGGGGCTCAAGTTTGGATACGCAGTATTTT